A selection of T cell receptor beta chains follows, all from one sample in a study of cytomegalovirus exposure and HLA in healthy donors. The assay was immunoSEQ multiplex PCR, and TCRdb's table has in-frame clones only and misses some. The profile covers fewer than 250,000 clones, with roughly four fifths appearing a single time and about 10% taken by the ten largest. The source material was PBMCs. The origin of the receptors is a woman aged 45 to 65 in good health and CMV-seropositive. Each CDR3 is given with its conserved first and last residue. Each record gives: V gene, D gene, J gene, CDR3 length, CDR3 protein. D genes are given only for firm matches.

v_call: TRBV6-4
d_call: TRBD1
j_call: TRBJ1-3
cdr3_length: 15
cdr3_aa: CASSWTGDSGNTIYF

v_call: TRBV7-9
d_call: .
j_call: TRBJ1-4
cdr3_length: 15
cdr3_aa: CASSLHFSTNEKLFF

v_call: TRBV10-3
d_call: TRBD1
j_call: TRBJ2-3
cdr3_length: 16
cdr3_aa: CAISKPGTGGTDTQYF

v_call: TRBV6-5
d_call: TRBD1
j_call: TRBJ2-2
cdr3_length: 15
cdr3_aa: CASSWTGANTGELFF

v_call: TRBV5-1
d_call: .
j_call: TRBJ2-1
cdr3_length: 14
cdr3_aa: CASSLSGQYNEQFF

v_call: TRBV28
d_call: .
j_call: TRBJ2-7
cdr3_length: 16
cdr3_aa: CASSLSLAGNDYEQYF

v_call: TRBV15
d_call: TRBD1
j_call: TRBJ2-5
cdr3_length: 16
cdr3_aa: CATSRPQTGAQETQYF

v_call: TRBV7-9
d_call: TRBD1
j_call: TRBJ2-7
cdr3_length: 17
cdr3_aa: CASSPLTGLLASYEQYF

v_call: TRBV9
d_call: TRBD2
j_call: TRBJ2-2
cdr3_length: 15
cdr3_aa: CASTQRVSGTGELFF

v_call: TRBV2
d_call: TRBD1
j_call: TRBJ1-1
cdr3_length: 14
cdr3_aa: CASNLDRGETEAFF

v_call: TRBV7-3
d_call: .
j_call: TRBJ2-3
cdr3_length: 16
cdr3_aa: CASSLGRLGSTDTQYF

v_call: TRBV6-1
d_call: .
j_call: TRBJ1-5
cdr3_length: 14
cdr3_aa: CASRETGNNQPQHF

v_call: TRBV13
d_call: .
j_call: TRBJ2-3
cdr3_length: 13
cdr3_aa: CASSIGPRGTQYF

v_call: TRBV6-1
d_call: TRBD1
j_call: TRBJ1-2
cdr3_length: 15
cdr3_aa: CASSLGGQGSYGYTF

v_call: TRBV7-9
d_call: .
j_call: TRBJ1-4
cdr3_length: 12
cdr3_aa: CSSSWGGEKLFF

v_call: TRBV30
d_call: .
j_call: TRBJ1-4
cdr3_length: 14
cdr3_aa: CAWSVTGGGGKLFF

v_call: TRBV19
d_call: TRBD1
j_call: TRBJ1-5
cdr3_length: 13
cdr3_aa: CASSGNRGQPQHF

v_call: TRBV7-2
d_call: TRBD2
j_call: TRBJ2-4
cdr3_length: 17
cdr3_aa: CASSSRGSSGAKNIQYF

v_call: TRBV14
d_call: .
j_call: TRBJ2-3
cdr3_length: 14
cdr3_aa: CASSQDLYTDTQYF

v_call: TRBV18
d_call: TRBD1
j_call: TRBJ2-2
cdr3_length: 15
cdr3_aa: CASSPGQGGTGELFF

v_call: TRBV27
d_call: .
j_call: TRBJ1-1
cdr3_length: 13
cdr3_aa: CASSLTRVSEAFF

v_call: TRBV7-9
d_call: .
j_call: TRBJ2-5
cdr3_length: 15
cdr3_aa: CASSLAEDSRETQYF

v_call: TRBV7-3
d_call: .
j_call: TRBJ2-2
cdr3_length: 16
cdr3_aa: CASSLSRVGNTGELFF

v_call: TRBV30
d_call: .
j_call: TRBJ1-2
cdr3_length: 12
cdr3_aa: CAWSVLDRGYTF

v_call: TRBV5-1
d_call: .
j_call: TRBJ1-3
cdr3_length: 18
cdr3_aa: CASSLAGRPSGSGNTIYF

v_call: TRBV5-1
d_call: TRBD1
j_call: TRBJ1-3
cdr3_length: 14
cdr3_aa: CATRQGTGGNTIYF

v_call: TRBV9
d_call: TRBD1
j_call: TRBJ2-3
cdr3_length: 15
cdr3_aa: CASSAGTGVTDTQYF

v_call: TRBV9
d_call: .
j_call: TRBJ1-3
cdr3_length: 13
cdr3_aa: CASKETAGNTIYF

v_call: TRBV5-1
d_call: TRBD1
j_call: TRBJ2-3
cdr3_length: 18
cdr3_aa: CASSDDRGRFGSTDTQYF

v_call: TRBV19
d_call: TRBD1
j_call: TRBJ2-1
cdr3_length: 14
cdr3_aa: CASSIWGTGHEQFF

v_call: TRBV7-9
d_call: .
j_call: TRBJ1-2
cdr3_length: 13
cdr3_aa: CASSLHGFGGYTF

v_call: TRBV7-2
d_call: .
j_call: TRBJ1-6
cdr3_length: 15
cdr3_aa: CASSREFGGSSPLHF

v_call: TRBV13
d_call: TRBD1
j_call: TRBJ1-1
cdr3_length: 14
cdr3_aa: CASSQNRGLTEAFF

v_call: TRBV6-6
d_call: .
j_call: TRBJ1-1
cdr3_length: 14
cdr3_aa: CASSYNDLGTEAFF

v_call: TRBV7-6
d_call: TRBD2
j_call: TRBJ2-5
cdr3_length: 17
cdr3_aa: CASSIGTSGGLGETQYF

v_call: TRBV9
d_call: .
j_call: TRBJ1-1
cdr3_length: 12
cdr3_aa: CASSAVNTEAFF

v_call: TRBV7-2
d_call: .
j_call: TRBJ2-3
cdr3_length: 14
cdr3_aa: CASSPWPSTDTQYF

v_call: TRBV5-8
d_call: TRBD1
j_call: TRBJ1-3
cdr3_length: 15
cdr3_aa: CASSLFGTVGNTIYF

v_call: TRBV25-1
d_call: .
j_call: TRBJ1-2
cdr3_length: 15
cdr3_aa: CASIPREVLYYGYTF

v_call: TRBV6-1
d_call: .
j_call: TRBJ1-1
cdr3_length: 14
cdr3_aa: CASGRGTAGTEAFF

v_call: TRBV6-5
d_call: .
j_call: TRBJ1-5
cdr3_length: 15
cdr3_aa: CASSRGGVSNQPQHF

v_call: TRBV4-3
d_call: TRBD1
j_call: TRBJ2-1
cdr3_length: 21
cdr3_aa: CASSQDYFLSGTGGTYNEQFF

v_call: TRBV5-1
d_call: .
j_call: TRBJ1-1
cdr3_length: 14
cdr3_aa: CASSLAEGDTEAFF

v_call: TRBV5-1
d_call: TRBD1
j_call: TRBJ2-2
cdr3_length: 17
cdr3_aa: CASNDRIGTGYTGELFF

v_call: TRBV5-1
d_call: .
j_call: TRBJ1-2
cdr3_length: 13
cdr3_aa: CASSLEQGDGYTF

v_call: TRBV18
d_call: .
j_call: TRBJ1-5
cdr3_length: 16
cdr3_aa: CASSPGLSGGNQPQHF

v_call: TRBV5-6
d_call: .
j_call: TRBJ1-2
cdr3_length: 13
cdr3_aa: CASSLGPAGGYTF

v_call: TRBV4-1
d_call: .
j_call: TRBJ1-5
cdr3_length: 13
cdr3_aa: CASSQGLWQPQHF

v_call: TRBV19
d_call: .
j_call: TRBJ1-1
cdr3_length: 14
cdr3_aa: CASTPLRGNTEAFF